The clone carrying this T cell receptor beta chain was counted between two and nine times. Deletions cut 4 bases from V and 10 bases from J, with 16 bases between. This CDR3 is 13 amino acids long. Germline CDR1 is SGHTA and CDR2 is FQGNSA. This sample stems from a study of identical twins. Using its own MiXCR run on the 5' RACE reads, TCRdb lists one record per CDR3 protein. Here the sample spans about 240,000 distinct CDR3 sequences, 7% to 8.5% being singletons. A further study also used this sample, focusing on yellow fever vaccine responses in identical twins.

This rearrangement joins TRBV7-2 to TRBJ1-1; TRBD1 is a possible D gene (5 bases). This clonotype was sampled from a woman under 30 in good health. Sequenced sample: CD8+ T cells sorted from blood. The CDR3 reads CASSSSPPGSAFF. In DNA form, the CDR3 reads TGTGCCAGCAGCTCAAGCCCCCCAGGGTCAGCTTTCTTT.